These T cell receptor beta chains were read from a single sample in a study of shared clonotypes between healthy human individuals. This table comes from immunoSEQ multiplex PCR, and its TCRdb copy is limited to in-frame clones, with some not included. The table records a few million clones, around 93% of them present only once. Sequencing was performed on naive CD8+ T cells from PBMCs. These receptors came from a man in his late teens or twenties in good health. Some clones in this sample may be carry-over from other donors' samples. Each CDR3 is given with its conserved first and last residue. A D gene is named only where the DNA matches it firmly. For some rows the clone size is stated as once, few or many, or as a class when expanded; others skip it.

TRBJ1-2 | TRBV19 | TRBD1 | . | TGTGCCAGCGGACAGGGCTATGGCTACACCTTC | CASGQGYGYTF
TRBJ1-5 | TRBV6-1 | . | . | TGTGCCAGCAGTGAATACCGAAGCAGCTATAGCAATCAGCCCCAGCATTTT | CASSEYRSSYSNQPQHF
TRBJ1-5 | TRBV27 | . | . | TGTGCCAGCAGTTTGGGGACTGGGGGCAATCAGCCCCAGCATTTT | CASSLGTGGNQPQHF
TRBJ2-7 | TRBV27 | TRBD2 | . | TGTGCCAGCAGTTTCTTGGTAGCGGGAGCTCCCTACGAGCAGTACTTC | CASSFLVAGAPYEQYF
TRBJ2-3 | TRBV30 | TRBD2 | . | TGTGCCTGGAGTGACGGCGGGGGGCTAGGCACAGATACGCAGTATTTT | CAWSDGGGLGTDTQYF
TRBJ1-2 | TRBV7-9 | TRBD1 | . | TGTGCCAGCAGCTTAGGCCAGGGGGCGTTGGGCTACACCTTC | CASSLGQGALGYTF
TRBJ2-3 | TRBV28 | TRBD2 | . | TGTGCCAGCAGTATCGGACTAGCCTACACAGATACGCAGTATTTT | CASSIGLAYTDTQYF
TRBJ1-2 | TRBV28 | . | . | TGTGCCAGCAGCCGGGACGGATACTATGGCTACACCTTC | CASSRDGYYGYTF
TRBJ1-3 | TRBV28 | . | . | TGTGCCAGCAGTCAGGACCCCATGGGTCGAAACACCATATATTTT | CASSQDPMGRNTIYF
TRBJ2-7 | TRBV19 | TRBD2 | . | TGTGCCAGTAGTATGGGGGAGGGCGGCTACGAGCAGTACTTC | CASSMGEGGYEQYF
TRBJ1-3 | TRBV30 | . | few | TGTGCCTGGGGGGGAAACACCATATATTTT | CAWGGNTIYF
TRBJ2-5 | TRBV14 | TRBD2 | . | TGTGCCAGCAGCCATACGCGGGAGGGGCAAGAGACCCAGTACTTC | CASSHTREGQETQYF
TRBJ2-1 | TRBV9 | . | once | TGTGCCAGCAGCTCGACGGCTAGGGATAGATACTCCTACAATGAGCAGTTCTTC | CASSSTARDRYSYNEQFF
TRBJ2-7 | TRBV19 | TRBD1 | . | TGTGCCAGTAGTATGGGGGGGACAGGGTCGCTGGCCGAGCAGTACTTC | CASSMGGTGSLAEQYF
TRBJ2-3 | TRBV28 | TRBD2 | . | TGTGCCAGCAGTCAGCTAGCGGGTAAAAGCACAGATACGCAGTATTTT | CASSQLAGKSTDTQYF
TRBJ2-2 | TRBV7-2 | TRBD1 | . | TGTGCCAGCAGCTCCCTTCAGGGGGCGGTAAGGTACACCGGGGAGCTGTTTTTT | CASSSLQGAVRYTGELFF
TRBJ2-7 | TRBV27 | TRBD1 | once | TGTGCCAGCAGTCCGCTAGGTTTGGGACAGATCTACGAGCAGTACTTC | CASSPLGLGQIYEQYF
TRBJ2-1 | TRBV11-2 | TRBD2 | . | TGTGCCAGCAGCAACCTAGCGGGAGGTTACTATGAGCAGTTCTTC | CASSNLAGGYYEQFF
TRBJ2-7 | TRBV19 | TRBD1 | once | TGTGCCAGTAGTGTGGGACAGGAGTACGAGCAGTACTTC | CASSVGQEYEQYF
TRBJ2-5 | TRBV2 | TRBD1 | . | TGTGCCAGCAGCGCATGGGGGGACAGGGGGCAGGAGACCCAGTACTTC | CASSAWGDRGQETQYF
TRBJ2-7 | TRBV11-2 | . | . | TGTGCCAGCAGTCCTAGGAGCACCGACTTCCCCTACGAGCAGTACTTC | CASSPRSTDFPYEQYF
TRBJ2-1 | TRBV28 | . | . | TGTGCCAGCAGTCCCCCATACCCGGGGGTTGAGCAGTTCTTC | CASSPPYPGVEQFF
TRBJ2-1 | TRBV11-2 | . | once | TGTGCCAGCAGCTTAGAAAGCCTAGCTCACAATGAGCAGTTCTTC | CASSLESLAHNEQFF
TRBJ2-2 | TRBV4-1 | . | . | TGCGCCAGCAGCCAAGATAGTGGGGGGTTCGCGAACACCGGGGAGCTGTTTTTT | CASSQDSGGFANTGELFF
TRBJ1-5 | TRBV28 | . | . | TGTGCCAGCAGTTTCTGGGGGACCCAAAATCAGCCCCAGCATTTT | CASSFWGTQNQPQHF
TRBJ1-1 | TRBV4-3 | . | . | TGCGCCAGCAGCCAAGTAGGGGGGGCGCCTGAAGCTTTCTTT | CASSQVGGAPEAFF
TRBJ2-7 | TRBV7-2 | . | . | TGTGCCAGCAGCTCCCACCCCTCCTACGAGCAGTACTTC | CASSSHPSYEQYF
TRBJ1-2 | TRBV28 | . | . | TGTGCCAGCACCCCCCCTGGCGGGACGTCTTTTTACGGGTGCACCTTC | CASTPPGGTSFYGCTF
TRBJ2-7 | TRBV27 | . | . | TGTGCCAGCAGTTTTTCGGGCGAGCAGTACTTC | CASSFSGEQYF